This T cell receptor (beta chain) was profiled in a study of T cell responses to AZD1222 COVID-19 vaccine. Study details: Pooled together were second doses at about 4 or about 12 weeks. Study results and limitations: Among spike-specific TCRs, nearly half reportedly target unmutated variant regions. Distributed over spike, vaccine-associated CD4 TCRs predominated at 160-218 and 743-854.

Produced via immunoSEQ multiplex PCR; TCRdb's table is partial and in-frame only. The data show some 130,000 clones, about 93% seen once. On this clone: Its antigen is unknown.

Trimming left V 2 bases short and J 4 bases short, with 12 bases between. Germline loops: CDR1 SGHRS, CDR2 YFSETQ. This CDR3 spans 14 amino acids. This specimen consisted of peripheral blood, obtained on day 0 of AZD1222 vaccination. The chain joins TRBV5-1 to TRBJ1-2; TRBD1 might be the D (5 bases). The receptor's source is an adult in good health. The CDR3 DNA sequence: TGCGCCAGCAGCTTCGGGGGGTCGAGCTATGGCTACACCTTC. Translating it yields CASSFGGSSYGYTF.